This TCR beta chain is from a study of T cell responses to AZD1222 COVID-19 vaccine (dated by TCRdb to about 2021). About the investigation overall: A total of about 230 trial participants underwent TCR sequencing, of whom some 210 received two doses of AZD1222 and about 25 received two doses of the MenACWY control vaccine. Trial participants were enrolled by age into subgroups of 18-55, 56-69 and 70-plus years, and roughly 150, 30 and 60 TCR-sequenced participants, respectively, were included in these subgroups. Study-wide conclusions, independent of this receptor: Because no day 14 peak-response samples were available, the repertoires could be characterized only after the peak T cell response. Reportedly, almost half of the unique spike-specific TCRs recognized epitopes lying outside the regions that are mutated in the B.1.351 and B.1.1.7 variants. Spike-specific TCR breadth and depth rose significantly after two AZD1222 doses compared with day 0 and with MenACWY recipients. Participants were mostly white British, with more females than males. The authors suggested clonal diversity may have been underestimated. Conclusions about previously exposed vaccinees were limited because only a handful of AZD1222 recipients were SARS-CoV-2 seropositive at baseline. In the small 56-69-year group, the increase in depth fell short of significance, most likely because of low power. The whole spike protein was spanned by vaccine-associated CD4 TCRs, and dominant responses were seen in regions 160-218 and 743-854.

Comment on this clone: No cognate antigen has been identified for it. Base qualities are not recorded, but no much larger clone differs from it by a single base.

The time point label on this specimen signifies: about 28 days (+/-7) after the second vaccine dose. The treatment or condition label here, explained by the study, means: meningococcal conjugate vaccine given as trial control. Vaccinee samples were obtained from the UK trials COV001 and COV002, which included a single-blind randomized controlled phase 2/3 trial of AZD1222 (ChAdOx1 nCoV-19) in healthy adults. Trial participant PBMC samples were collected at day 0 and day 28 after the second dose for TCRbeta chain sequencing. The V and J ends are trimmed by 2 bases and 16 bases, leaving 30 bases between them. The CDR3 holds 17 amino acids from the cysteine to the phenylalanine. Only CDR3 DNA remains: 51 bases, in frame from the first base. The CDR1 and CDR2 encoded by the germline V gene (reference sequence) are LNHNV and YYDKDF. The CDR3 regions of human TCRbeta chains were subjected to immunosequencing. As for how the authors treated the data: TCRs in the repertoires were matched against a reference library of SARS-CoV-2-specific TCRs that had been generated with the MIRA antigen-specificity platform. Breadth was defined as the fraction of unique TCRs that were SARS-CoV-2-associated, and depth was defined as the fraction of total T cells that were SARS-CoV-2-associated. Using the MIRA data, each spike-specific TCR was mapped to the spike region that the TCR reacts to and placed in a CD4 or CD8 class. Log10-transformed breadth and depth values were compared by one-way ANOVA with Sidak's multiple comparisons tests. This is the immuneACCESS table as TCRdb keeps it, with only in-frame sequences that have V and J called. A part of the clones is gone; compared with another copy, unresolved V genes explain less than half, and the rest is unexplained. V and J calls and clone size are as listed in that table; D and trimming were resolved from the DNA. The sample data list approximately 140,000 clones, and around 90% of these were observed just once. The top ten constitute 7.5% to 9.5% of the sample.

The sample consisted of peripheral blood, taken 28 days after the second dose of the MenACWY control vaccine. This sequence was found in an adult who received the MenACWY meningococcal vaccine as a control. Recombination linked TRBV15 to TRBJ2-1; TRBD2 could be the D gene, as 5 bases match. The CDR3 region: CATSRRDPSKREFGDFF. The bases read TGTGCCACCAGCAGAAGAGATCCGTCAAAGAGGGAGTTCGGGGATTTCTTC.